Sequencing of this T cell receptor (beta chain) was carried out in a study of cytomegalovirus exposure and HLA in healthy donors. The PCR employed 60 Vbeta primers together with 13 Jbeta primers. Clones were sequenced by immunoSEQ multiplex PCR, and TCRdb holds only the in-frame ones, with some missing. In the table there are around 100,000 clones, around 80% of which are singletons. Losses at the gene ends were 4 bases for V and 7 bases for J; bases not matched to a gene: 5. CDR3 length: 14 residues. Germline V gene sequence: CDR1 SGHVS, CDR2 FNYEAQ. This chain links TRBV7-6 with TRBJ1-2; 11 bases line up with TRBD1. The origin of this receptor is a woman between 18 and 29 years old in good health and CMV-seropositive. Specimen: PBMCs. The CDR3 bases are TGTGCCAGCAGCTCCGCCGGGACAGGGGGTGGCTACACCTTC. Translating gives CASSSAGTGGGYTF.